These 29 T cell receptor beta chains originate from one sample sequenced in a study of blood T cell repertoires in COVID-19. The assay was immunoSEQ multiplex PCR, and TCRdb's table has in-frame clones only and misses some. Of roughly 240,000 clones in the sample, 86% were seen once. The specimen sequenced was PBMCs or T cells enriched from blood (not recorded which). The receptors were gathered from a woman aged 45-60 years who had recovered from COVID-19.

The chain links TRBV18 to TRBJ1-6; 9 bases line up with TRBD1. Trimming cost V 4 bases and J 9 bases; bases outside gene matches: 10. From germline, CDR1 is KGHSH and CDR2 LQKENI. CDR3 size: 16 residues. CDR3 in amino acids: CASSRDRADLGSPLHF. CDR3 nucleotides: TGTGCCAGCTCACGGGACAGGGCGGATCTGGGTTCACCCCTCCACTTT.

The chain recombines TRBV9 with TRBJ1-1; TRBD1 aligns across 9 bases. V gave up 4 bases and J gave up 5 bases; unmatched junction bases: 9. The CDR3 runs to 15 residues. Germline values: CDR1 SGDLS, CDR2 YYNGEE. CDR3 DNA: TGTGCCAGCAGCCCCGAACAGGGGGCTTTGACTGAAGCTTTCTTT. It codes for CASSPEQGALTEAFF. Full variable domain (remainder filled in from reference TRBV9 and TRBJ1-1): DSGVTQTPKHLITATGQRVTLRCSPRSGDLSVYWYQQSLDQGLQFLIQYYNGEERAKGNILERFSAQQFPDLHSELNLSSLELGDSALYFCASSPEQGALTEAFFGQGTRLTVV.

The chain has TRBV21-1 and TRBJ1-5; TRBD1, as called in the table, went unchecked against the DNA. TRBV21-1 is flagged as a pseudogene. This CDR3 region has 17 residues. The CDR3 is CASSKEGNSSSNQPQHF. As DNA, the CDR3 is TGTGCCAGCAGCAAAGAGGGGAACTCGTCTAGCAATCAGCCCCAGCATTTT.

CDR3 DNA sequence: TGTGCCAGCTCACCAGGGGGAGGTGTCCGGATCACCGGGGAGCTGTTTTTT. This sequence encodes CASSPGGGVRITGELFF. The genes are TRBV18 and TRBJ2-2; TRBD2 is a possible D gene (6 bases). Germline V gene sequence: CDR1 KGHSH, CDR2 LQKENI. This CDR3 is built from 17 residues. The V end was cut by 2 bases, the J end by 4 bases, with 17 bases between. Based on the CDR3 plus reference TRBV18 and TRBJ2-2, the full variable domain is NAGVMQNPRHLVRRRGQEARLRCSPMKGHSHVYWYRQLPEEGLKFMVYLQKENIIDESGMPKERFSAEFPKEGPSILRIQQVVRGDSAAYFCASSPGGGVRITGELFFGEGSRLTVL.

J is TRBJ2-1 and V is TRBV6-5; D is uncertain. The CDR3 sequence is 14 residues long. Trimming cost V 6 bases and J 0 bases, with 9 bases left between them. The germline CDR1 and CDR2 sequences are MNHEY and SVGAGI. The CDR3 protein is CASRARSSYNEQFF. The CDR3 DNA reads TGTGCCAGCAGGGCTAGGAGCTCCTACAATGAGCAGTTCTTC.

The genes are TRBV7-9 and TRBJ2-5; D perhaps matches TRBD1 (6 bases). The germline V gene has CDR1 SEHNR and CDR2 FQNEAQ (reference sequence). Trimming took off 2 bases at V and 9 bases at J, with 16 bases between the two ends. The CDR3 runs to 14 residues. CDR3 in amino acids: CASSLQVAAGAQYF. CDR3 coding DNA: TGTGCCAGCAGCTTACAGGTGGCGGCAGGGGCCCAGTACTTC.

V usage is TRBV6-4 and J usage is TRBJ2-3, with TRBD2 matching 12 bases. This CDR3 has 21 residues. V was pared by 2 bases and J by 1 base, with 16 bases of the junction left unmatched. Germline lookup yields CDR1 MRHNA and CDR2 SNTAGT. CDR3 protein: CASSDPILQSSGGAGTDTQYF. The DNA of the CDR3 is TGTGCCAGCAGTGACCCTATATTACAGTCTAGCGGGGGGGCGGGCACAGATACGCAGTATTTT.

The rearrangement links TRBV27 to TRBJ1-5; D is ambiguous. CDR1 and CDR2 (germline): MNHEY, SMNVEV (reference sequence). V lost 5 bases to trimming and J lost 2 bases, with 10 bases between them. The CDR3 runs 14 residues. CDR3 loop: CASSLVRGNQPQHF. The CDR3 DNA is TGTGCCAGCAGTCTCGTGCGTGGCAATCAGCCCCAGCATTTT.

The rearrangement uses TRBV7-9 and TRBJ2-3, with 11 positions matching TRBD2. The CDR3 has 16 residues. The J segment lost 5 bases and the V segment lost 2 bases, leaving 6 bases of the junction unmatched. The germline gives CDR1 SEHNR, CDR2 FQNEAQ (reference sequence). The DNA of the CDR3 is TGTGCCAGCAGCTTATTAGCGGGGGGGCCCGGAGATACGCAGTATTTT. It translates to CASSLLAGGPGDTQYF.

V gene TRBV12-3 or TRBV12-4 combines with J gene TRBJ2-3; maybe TRBD1 (6 bases). The CDR3 loop spans 13 amino acids. The germline V and J ends were trimmed by 6 bases and 4 bases, with 11 bases remaining between them. The chain's CDR3 is CASRKDSADTQYF. DNA of the CDR3: TGTGCCAGCAGAAAGGACAGCGCAGATACGCAGTATTTT.

The V call is TRBV28, the J call TRBJ1-5; D not certain. The CDR3 spans 14 residues. Germline values: CDR1 MDHEN, CDR2 SYDVKM. The V and J ends lost 1 base and 6 bases respectively, with 10 bases between them. The CDR3 nucleotides read TGTGCCAGCAGTTTATCACACGGGAGTCAGCCCCAGCATTTT. This gives the protein CASSLSHGSQPQHF.

The J gene is TRBJ1-1, the V gene TRBV19; TRBD1 matches 8 bases. The CDR3 is made up of 15 amino acids. Unmatched junction bases numbered 5, after V lost 5 bases and J lost 0 bases. Germline-derived CDR1 and CDR2 are LNHDA and SQIVND (reference sequence). DNA of the CDR3: TGTGCCAGTAGTGTCAGGGGGCGAATGAACACTGAAGCTTTCTTT. Residues: CASSVRGRMNTEAFF.

V usage is TRBV5-1 and J usage is TRBJ1-1; D remains ambiguous. The CDR3 loop spans 15 amino acids. The V and J ends lost 4 bases and 5 bases respectively, with 18 bases between them. CDR1 is SGHRS and CDR2 is YFSETQ in the germline V gene. CDR3 protein: CASSPGSGSETEAFF. The CDR3 bases are TGCGCCAGCAGCCCGGGATCGGGGTCTGAGACTGAAGCTTTCTTT.

This clone was recorded a few times. The chain combines TRBV28 with TRBJ2-7; D might be TRBD1 (8 bases). The V end lost 4 bases, the J end lost 0 bases, and 25 bases lay between the germline ends. This CDR3 spans 19 amino acids. Germline CDR1 MDHEN, CDR2 SYDVKM. The CDR3 DNA follows: TGTGCCAGCAGTTCCCTCCGACAGGGGAGGGTCTACAGCTCCTACGAGCAGTACTTC. Translating it yields CASSSLRQGRVYSSYEQYF. Full variable domain (rest looked up from reference TRBV28 and TRBJ2-7): DVKVTQSSRYLVKRTGEKVFLECVQDMDHENMFWYRQDPGLGLRLIYFSYDVKMKEKGDIPEGYSVSREKKERFSLILESASTNQTSMYLCASSSLRQGRVYSSYEQYFGPGTRLTVT.

The rearrangement joins TRBV18 to TRBJ1-1, with a tentative D call TRBD1 (6 bases). The CDR3 covers 14 residues. V lost 2 bases and J lost 6, with 13 bases in between. The germline V gene has CDR1 KGHSH and CDR2 LQKENI. CDR3 sequence reads: CASSPEGVGAEAFF. In nucleotides, the CDR3 is TGTGCCAGCTCACCAGAGGGGGTAGGGGCTGAAGCTTTCTTT.

The chain couples TRBV7-2 to TRBJ1-2, with D tentatively TRBD1 (6 bases). Germline V gives CDR1 SGHTA, CDR2 FQGNSA. CDR3 length: 15 amino acids. Trimming took off 5 bases at V and 0 bases at J, with 13 bases between the two ends. DNA for the CDR3: TGTGCCAGCAGCGAAGACAGGCTGCCTAACTATGGCTACACCTTC. Translated, it gives CASSEDRLPNYGYTF.

The V gene is TRBV7-3, the J gene TRBJ2-3; 8 bases agree with TRBD2. Germline V lookup: CDR1 SGHTA, CDR2 FQGTGA. V was clipped by 5 bases and J by 2 bases; unmatched bases: 6. CDR3 length: 15 residues. Here the CDR3 DNA reads TGTGCCAGCAGCGGTCGGGAGGGAACCACAGATACGCAGTATTTT. Amino acid sequence: CASSGREGTTDTQYF.

The V call is TRBV6-5, the J call TRBJ2-3; 9 bases fit TRBD2. Trimming cost V 7 bases and J 7 bases; bases outside gene matches: 9. This CDR3 contains 14 residues. Looked up from germline, CDR1 is MNHEY and CDR2 is SVGAGI. The CDR3 nucleotides are TGTGCCAGCACCAGAGCGGGGGGAGGGTATACGCAGTATTTT. Its protein is CASTRAGGGYTQYF.

This clone was counted between two and nine times. The chain has TRBV25-1 and TRBJ1-6; maybe TRBD1 (6 bases). Germline V gives CDR1 MGHDK, CDR2 SYGVNS. Deletions cut 6 bases from V and 3 bases from J, with 12 bases between. This CDR3 is built from 15 residues. CDR3 coding DNA: TGTGCCAGCAGGACAGGCCCAGACTATAATTCACCCCTCCACTTT. It is translated as CASRTGPDYNSPLHF.

The count of this clone is one. The chain uses TRBV5-1 and TRBJ2-2; D is ambiguous. The V gene lost 0 bases and the J gene lost 6 bases, with 18 bases spanning the gap. Looked up from germline, CDR1 is SGHRS and CDR2 is YFSETQ. There are 17 residues in the CDR3. The CDR3 spells CASSLGTNAGMAGELFF. Written as DNA, the CDR3 is TGCGCCAGCAGCTTGGGAACTAACGCCGGAATGGCCGGGGAGCTGTTTTTT.

The rearrangement joins TRBV29-1 to TRBJ1-1; possible D gene TRBD1, 5 bases. The V gene lost 4 bases and the J gene lost 0 bases, with 9 bases spanning the gap. This CDR3 has 13 residues. CDR1 SQVTM and CDR2 ANQGSEA come from the germline V gene. CDR3 coding DNA: TGCAGCGTTGGACAGCACATGAACACTGAAGCTTTCTTT. Translation: CSVGQHMNTEAFF.

The genes are TRBV15 and TRBJ2-5; D is ambiguous. Germline V gene data show CDR1 as LNHNV and CDR2 as YYDKDF (reference sequence). V shed 0 bases and J shed 5 bases, with 7 bases lying between them. This CDR3 region has 13 residues. The CDR3: CATSRDFRETQYF. The CDR3 bases are TGTGCCACCAGCAGAGATTTTCGGGAGACCCAGTACTTC.

The chain couples TRBV5-1 to TRBJ1-1, with D perhaps TRBD1 (5 bases). V lost 6 bases, J lost 4 bases, and 22 bases lay in between. The CDR3 is 16 amino acids. CDR1 is SGHRS, CDR2 YFSETQ, per germline. The CDR3 here is CASTPPTGSGGTEAFF. The DNA for the CDR3 is TGCGCCAGCACCCCTCCGACGGGTTCGGGGGGCACTGAAGCTTTCTTT.

This chain connects TRBV7-9 to TRBJ2-7; maybe TRBD1 (6 bases). The CDR3 contains 12 residues. CDR1 SEHNR and CDR2 FQNEAQ come from the germline V gene (reference sequence). The V end was cut by 4 bases, the J end by 7 bases, with 11 bases between. DNA for the CDR3: TGTGCCAGCAGCTCCCAGGGGTGGGAGCAGTACTTC. Its protein is CASSSQGWEQYF.

In nucleotides, the CDR3 is TGTGCCAGCAGCTTGGAGGAGGGAGGCGACACTGAAGCTTTCTTT. Protein product: CASSLEEGGDTEAFF. The gene calls are TRBV5-4 and TRBJ1-1, with D hard to call. CDR3 length: 15 amino acids. Looked up from germline, CDR1 is SGHNT and CDR2 is YYREEE (reference sequence). V dropped 0 bases and J dropped 3 bases, with 12 bases sitting between them.

The rearrangement joins TRBV3-1 (or the pseudogene TRBV3-2) to TRBJ2-5, with TRBD2 matching over 14 bases. Trimming took 4 bases from V and 1 from J; bases not matched to a gene: 5. The CDR3 sequence is 17 residues long. Per germline, CDR1 LGHDT and CDR2 YNNKEL (reference sequence). Here the CDR3 reads CASSPWTSGRRQETQYF. The CDR3 DNA follows: TGTGCCAGCAGCCCCTGGACTAGCGGGAGGCGCCAAGAGACCCAGTACTTC.

The V gene is TRBV7-9, the J gene TRBJ1-3, with no clear D. Trimming took off 6 bases at V and 4 bases at J, with 10 bases between the two ends. The germline CDR1 and CDR2 sequences are SEHNR and FQNEAQ (reference sequence). The CDR3 sequence is 13 residues long. CDR3 sequence (DNA): TGTGCCAGCAGGAGTAAGATCGGAAACACCATATATTTT. It translates to CASRSKIGNTIYF.

The chain couples TRBV5-1 to TRBJ2-1; 7 nucleotides align to TRBD1. Trimming removed 4 bases from V and 2 bases from J; junction bases left unmatched: 6. CDR3 length equals 15 residues. Per the germline V gene, CDR1 is SGHRS and CDR2 is YFSETQ. The CDR3 spells CASSRGDRAYNEQFF. The CDR3 DNA follows: TGCGCCAGCAGCAGGGGAGACAGGGCCTACAATGAGCAGTTCTTC.

This chain connects TRBV11-1 to TRBJ1-1; D may be TRBD1 (5 bases). Per the germline V gene, CDR1 is SGHAT and CDR2 is FQDESV (reference sequence). This CDR3 region has 12 residues. Trimming pared 4 bases from V and 6 bases from J, leaving 9 bases between. The CDR3 coding sequence is TGTGCCAGCAGCTCCAGGGTAGCTGAAGCTTTCTTT. Its protein is CASSSRVAEAFF.